The rows below give T cell receptor beta chains drawn from one sample of a study of T cell responses to AZD1222 COVID-19 vaccine. Only in-frame clones appear in the TCRdb table, and some are missing; sequencing was by immunoSEQ multiplex PCR. Of 120,000 or so clones in the sample, around 89% are singletons; the top ten hold 11%. The sequenced sample was peripheral blood, obtained on day 0 of MenACWY control vaccination. All receptors derive from an adult in good health. Both conserved end residues are part of each CDR3. D genes are given only for firm matches. Size values are once, few and many counts, or a class for expanded clones, and some rows have none.

>.|TRBJ2-7|.|TRBV10-3
CAISESPAAPSPYEQYF
TGTGCCATCAGTGAGTCGCCAGCCGCCCCGTCCCCCTACGAGCAGTACTTC
>.|TRBJ1-3|.|TRBV10-3
CAISESFSSPGNTIYF
TGTGCCATCAGTGAGTCGTTCAGTAGTCCTGGAAACACCATATATTTT
>.|TRBJ2-1|.|TRBV24-1
CATSDLYRGEQFF
TGTGCCACCAGTGATCTGTACCGGGGGGAGCAGTTCTTC
>.|TRBJ2-3|few|TRBV7-3
CASSLLAAQTDTQYF
TGTGCCAGCAGCCTCTTGGCGGCCCAAACAGATACGCAGTATTTT
>.|TRBJ1-1|.|TRBV6-1
CASSEGARVSAEAFF
TGTGCCAGCAGTGAAGGGGCCAGGGTTTCGGCTGAAGCTTTCTTT
>.|TRBJ2-7|.|TRBV5-1
CASSFTLDSLAEQYF
TGCGCCAGCAGCTTTACCCTTGATTCCCTGGCCGAGCAGTACTTC
>.|TRBJ2-1|.|TRBV6-5
CASSYGGVTYNEQFF
TGTGCCAGCAGTTACGGTGGGGTTACCTACAATGAGCAGTTCTTC
>.|TRBJ2-5|.|TRBV9
CASSKEGLDQETQYF
TGTGCCAGCAGCAAAGAGGGCCTAGACCAAGAGACCCAGTACTTC
>TRBD2|TRBJ2-2|.|TRBV3-1/TRBV3-2
CASSPLAQVPKTTGELFF
TGTGCCAGCAGCCCACTAGCGCAGGTCCCAAAGACCACCGGGGAGCTGTTTTTT
>.|TRBJ1-5|.|TRBV7-2
CASSLFHVEGYNQPQHF
TGTGCCAGCAGCTTATTTCATGTTGAGGGGTACAATCAGCCCCAGCATTTT
>.|TRBJ2-1|once|TRBV10-3
CAISEKLRFNEQFF
TGTGCCATCAGTGAGAAACTAAGATTCAATGAGCAGTTCTTC
>TRBD1|TRBJ1-1|.|TRBV5-1
CASTSGTGGTEAFF
TGCGCCAGCACCTCTGGGACAGGGGGCACTGAAGCTTTCTTT
>.|TRBJ2-7|.|TRBV7-9
CASSLAGTTLPPYEQYF
TGTGCCAGCAGCTTAGCTGGGACGACCCTCCCACCCTACGAGCAGTACTTC
>.|TRBJ2-7|.|TRBV10-2
CASKLGSASSYEQYF
TGCGCCAGCAAGTTGGGCAGCGCAAGCTCCTACGAGCAGTACTTC
>TRBD1|TRBJ2-3|.|TRBV3-1/TRBV3-2
CASSQGTGGVRTDTQYF
TGTGCCAGCAGCCAAGGGACAGGGGGCGTTAGAACAGATACGCAGTATTTT
>.|TRBJ1-3|.|TRBV3-1/TRBV3-2
CASSQDIGNTIYF
TGTGCCAGCAGCCAAGATATCGGAAACACCATATATTTT
>TRBD1|TRBJ2-7|.|TRBV24-1
CATSDPKRDRATYEQYF
TGTGCCACCAGTGACCCCAAAAGGGACAGGGCCACCTACGAGCAGTACTTC
>TRBD2|TRBJ2-3|.|TRBV9
CASSVGLGLAGLNTDTQYF
TGTGCCAGCAGCGTAGGACTGGGACTAGCGGGATTAAACACAGATACGCAGTATTTT
>.|TRBJ2-7|once|TRBV2
CASSDPSDHPREQYF
TGTGCCAGCAGTGACCCTAGCGACCACCCTCGGGAGCAGTACTTC
>TRBD1|TRBJ1-2|.|TRBV27
CASRQGVSLGYTF
TGTGCCAGCAGACAGGGGGTCTCCCTAGGCTACACCTTC
>.|TRBJ2-7|.|TRBV2
CASSEAGQMIYEQYF
TGTGCCAGCAGTGAGGCGGGACAGATGATCTACGAGCAGTACTTC
>.|TRBJ1-5|.|TRBV2
CASSEGGFGNQPQHF
TGTGCCAGCAGTGAGGGGGGCTTCGGCAATCAGCCCCAGCATTTT
>.|TRBJ2-7|.|TRBV27
CASSSPSGRNYEQYF
TGTGCCAGCAGTTCCCCCTCCGGGCGGAACTACGAGCAGTACTTC
>.|TRBJ1-2|.|TRBV28
CASSPGRTAIYGYTF
TGTGCCAGCAGCCCAGGTCGGACGGCGATCTATGGCTACACCTTC
>TRBD2|TRBJ2-2|.|TRBV3-1/TRBV3-2
CASSRTAGGAGELFF
TGTGCCAGCAGTCGAACTGCGGGAGGGGCCGGGGAGCTGTTTTTT
>.|TRBJ1-4|.|TRBV7-6
CATSSVPTNEKLFF
TGTGCCACCTCCTCCGTCCCAACTAATGAAAAACTGTTTTTT
>TRBD1|TRBJ1-1|.|TRBV4-2
CASSQEIGGWTGNTEAFF
TGTGCCAGCAGCCAAGAAATCGGGGGTTGGACAGGGAACACTGAAGCTTTCTTT
>TRBD2|TRBJ2-2|once|TRBV7-2
CASSLVASGRYTGELFF
TGTGCCAGCAGCTTAGTTGCTAGCGGGAGGTACACCGGGGAGCTGTTTTTT
>TRBD2|TRBJ2-7|.|TRBV6-5
CASSYRAGWGGEQYF
TGTGCCAGCTCTTACCGAGCGGGATGGGGTGGCGAGCAGTACTTC
>.|TRBJ2-1|.|TRBV6-7
CASYPWEQFF
TGTGCCAGCTACCCATGGGAGCAGTTCTTC
>.|TRBJ2-5|.|TRBV5-1
CASSPGWGQPGEETQYF
TGCGCCAGCAGCCCGGGGTGGGGCCAACCCGGGGAAGAGACCCAGTACTTC
>.|TRBJ1-5|.|TRBV2
CASSPTYSNQPQHF
TGTGCCAGCAGTCCCACCTATAGCAATCAGCCCCAGCATTTT
>TRBD2|TRBJ2-1|.|TRBV4-3
CASSLSSGVYGNEQFF
TGCGCCAGCAGCCTTTCTAGCGGTGTCTATGGGAATGAGCAGTTCTTC
>.|TRBJ2-5|.|TRBV6-5
CASSGGPGTETQYF
TGTGCCAGTAGCGGAGGGCCGGGTACAGAGACCCAGTACTTC
>.|TRBJ2-7|.|TRBV12-3/TRBV12-4
CASSQGPTRISSF
TGTGCCAGCAGTCAGGGTCCAACTCGCATTTCCTCATTC
>TRBD1|TRBJ2-7|.|TRBV5-1
CASSQDRDKTYEQYF
TGCGCCAGCAGCCAGGACAGGGACAAAACCTACGAGCAGTACTTC
>TRBD1|TRBJ2-1|.|TRBV5-4
CASSLWGQWNEQFF
TGTGCCAGCAGCTTGTGGGGACAGTGGAATGAGCAGTTCTTC
>.|TRBJ1-2|.|TRBV6-5
CASTPGQTYGYTF
TGTGCCAGTACCCCCGGACAGACCTATGGCTACACCTTC
>.|TRBJ1-2|once|TRBV6-1
CASSAPTGPGRNYGYTF
TGTGCCAGCAGTGCACCTACAGGGCCGGGGAGAAACTATGGCTACACCTTC
>TRBD1|TRBJ2-2|few|TRBV7-3
CASRLDRADTGELFF
TGTGCCAGCAGACTGGACAGGGCCGACACCGGGGAGCTGTTTTTT
>.|TRBJ1-1|.|TRBV28
CASSLTPRNTEAFF
TGTGCCAGCAGTCTGACCCCTCGGAACACTGAAGCTTTCTTT